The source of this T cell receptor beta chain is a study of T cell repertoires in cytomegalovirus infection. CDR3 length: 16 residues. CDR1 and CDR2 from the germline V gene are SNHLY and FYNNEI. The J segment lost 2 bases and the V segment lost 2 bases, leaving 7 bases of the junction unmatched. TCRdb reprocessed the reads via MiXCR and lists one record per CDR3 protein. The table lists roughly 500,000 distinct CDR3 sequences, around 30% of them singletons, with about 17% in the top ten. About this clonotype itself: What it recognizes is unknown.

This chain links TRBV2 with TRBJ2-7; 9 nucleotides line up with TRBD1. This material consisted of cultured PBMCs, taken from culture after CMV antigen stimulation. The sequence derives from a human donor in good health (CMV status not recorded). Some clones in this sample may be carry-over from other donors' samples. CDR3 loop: CASSETPGTGTYEQYV. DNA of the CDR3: TGTGCCAGCAGTGAAACCCCCGGGACAGGGACCTACGAGCAGTACGTC.